This T cell receptor (beta chain) was identified during a study of T cell responses to AZD1222 COVID-19 vaccine (dated by TCRdb to about 2021). Some background on the complete study: TCR sequencing was performed for 230 to 250 trial participants, of whom roughly 200 were given two doses of AZD1222 and 26 were given two doses of MenACWY control vaccine. Trial participants were enrolled into age subgroups of 18-55, 56-69 and 70-plus years, which contained about 150, 27 and 61 TCR-sequenced participants, respectively.

Interpreted using the paper, the time point label stands for: baseline before first vaccination. Interpreted using the paper, the treatment or condition label stands for: meningococcal conjugate vaccine given as trial control. Samples from vaccinated people were obtained from the UK trials COV001 and COV002, which included a single-blind randomized controlled phase 2/3 trial of AZD1222 (ChAdOx1 nCoV-19) in healthy adults. For TCRbeta chain sequencing, PBMC samples were collected from trial participants at day 0 and at day 28 after the second dose. Study-level results and caveats: Most participants were white British and females outnumbered males, and the authors suggested that clonal diversity may have been underestimated. In the small 56-69-year group, the increase in depth fell short of significance, most likely because of low power. Reportedly, close to half of the unique spike-specific TCRs recognized epitopes lying outside the regions that are mutated in the B.1.351 and B.1.1.7 variants. Spike-specific TCR breadth and depth rose significantly after two AZD1222 doses compared with day 0 and with MenACWY recipients. Because no samples from the day 14 peak response were available, repertoires could be characterized only after the peak T cell response. Vaccine-associated CD4 TCRs spanned the whole spike protein, with dominant responses in regions 160-218 and 743-854. Only 5 to 7 AZD1222 recipients were SARS-CoV-2 seropositive at baseline, limiting conclusions about previously exposed vaccinees.

From a lookup of the germline V gene, CDR1 and CDR2 are SGHRS and YFSETQ. The CDR3 measures 15 amino acids from cysteine to phenylalanine. Only the CDR3 DNA stays, 45 bases, in frame from base 1. V sheds 0 bases and J sheds 5 bases, leaving 15 bases between their ends. About this clone itself: It has no known antigen specificity. There are no base qualities to consult, and no much larger clone falls within one base.

The CDR3 regions of human TCRbeta chains were subjected to immunosequencing. The original pipeline was this. Repertoire TCRs were checked for matches against a reference library of SARS-CoV-2-specific TCRs that had been generated using the MIRA antigen-specificity platform. Breadth was defined as the fraction of unique TCRs that were SARS-CoV-2-associated, and depth was defined as the fraction of total T cells that were SARS-CoV-2-associated. Each spike-specific TCR was assigned to its reactive spike region and to a CD4 or CD8 class using the MIRA data. Log10-transformed breadth and depth values were compared by one-way ANOVA with Sidak's multiple comparisons tests. TCRdb limited this immuneACCESS table to in-frame rearrangements with V and J called. A share of clones is missing; checked studies link under half to unresolved V genes, and the rest is unexplained. V, J and clone size are taken as reported in that table, and D and trimming were inferred from the DNA itself. For this sample the table gives roughly 140,000 clones, of which approximately 89% were detected only once. The ten largest clones capture 3% to 3.5% of the sample.

The specimen was peripheral blood, collected on day 0 of MenACWY control vaccination. The clonotype originates from an adult in good health. The chain is made from TRBV5-1 and TRBJ2-7, and the D gene may be TRBD1, 5 bases matching. At the DNA level, the sequence is TGCGCCAGCAGCTTGGAGGGCAGGGTTACCGACGAGCAGTACTTC. This is translated as CASSLEGRVTDEQYF.